This T cell receptor beta chain was sequenced during a study of T cell changes during pregnancy in multiple sclerosis (dated by TCRdb to about 2019). Regarding the research as a whole: The study examined how the T cell repertoire changed over the course of pregnancy in women with multiple sclerosis.

Receptors were amplified or captured by the immunoSEQ multiplex PCR assay. The table was pulled from immuneACCESS by TCRdb, which kept in-frame rearrangements only. Such tables lose some clones; where checked, under half of the loss comes from unresolved V genes, and the rest has no known cause. The sample records roughly 51,000 clones, roughly 94% of which are singletons. Around 5% of the sample is held by the ten biggest clonotypes. For this clone: It has no known antigen specificity. The record has no base qualities; no much larger clone is one base away.

CDR1 and CDR2, per the germline V gene (reference sequence), are GTSNPN and SVGIG. The CDR3 holds 14 amino acids from the cysteine to the phenylalanine. Only CDR3 DNA remains: 42 bases, in frame from the first base. V lost 4 bases and J lost 3 bases, and the count of bases not matched to a germline gene is 7. The chain is assembled from TRBV30 and TRBJ2-7, with 9 junctional bases fitting TRBD1. This TCR was sampled from a female donor with multiple sclerosis, enrolled in a pregnancy study. The starting material was CD8+ T cells from peripheral blood mononuclear cells, obtained before pregnancy. The CDR3 in this case is CAWTPGTGNYEQYF. In nucleotide form, the sequence is TGTGCCTGGACCCCCGGGACAGGGAACTACGAGCAGTACTTC.